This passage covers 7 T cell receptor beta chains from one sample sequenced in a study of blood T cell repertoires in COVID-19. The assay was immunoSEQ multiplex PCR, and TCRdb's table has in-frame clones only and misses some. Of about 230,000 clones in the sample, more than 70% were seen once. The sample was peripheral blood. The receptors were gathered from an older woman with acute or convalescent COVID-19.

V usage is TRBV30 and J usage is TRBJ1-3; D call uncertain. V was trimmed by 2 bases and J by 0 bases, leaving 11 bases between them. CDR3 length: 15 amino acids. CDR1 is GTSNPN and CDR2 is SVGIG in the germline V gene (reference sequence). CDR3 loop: CAWSSSWLSGNTIYF. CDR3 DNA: TGTGCCTGGAGTTCTAGCTGGCTCTCTGGAAACACCATATATTTT.

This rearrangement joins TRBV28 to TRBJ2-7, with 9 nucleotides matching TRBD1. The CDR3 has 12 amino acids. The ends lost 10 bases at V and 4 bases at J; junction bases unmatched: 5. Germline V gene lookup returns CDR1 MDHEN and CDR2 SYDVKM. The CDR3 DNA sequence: TGTGCCACCTCGACAGGGGGTTACGAGCAGTACTTC. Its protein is CATSTGGYEQYF.

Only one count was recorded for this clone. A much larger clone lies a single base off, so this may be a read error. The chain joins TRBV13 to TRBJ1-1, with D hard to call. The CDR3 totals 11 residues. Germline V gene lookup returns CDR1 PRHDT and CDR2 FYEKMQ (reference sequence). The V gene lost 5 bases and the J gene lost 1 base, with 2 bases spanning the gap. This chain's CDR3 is CASSQNTEAFF. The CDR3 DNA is TGTGCCAGCAGCCAGAACACTGAAGCTTTCTTT.

CDR3 nucleotide sequence: TGTGCCAGCAGCCGGACTAGCGGGTCCCAAGAGACCCAGTACTTC. Translating it yields CASSRTSGSQETQYF. V is TRBV7-6 and J is TRBJ2-5; 11 positions match TRBD2. J was trimmed by 1 base and V by 5 bases; bases with no gene match: 3. Looked up from germline, CDR1 is SGHVS and CDR2 is FNYEAQ. The length of the CDR3 is 15 residues.

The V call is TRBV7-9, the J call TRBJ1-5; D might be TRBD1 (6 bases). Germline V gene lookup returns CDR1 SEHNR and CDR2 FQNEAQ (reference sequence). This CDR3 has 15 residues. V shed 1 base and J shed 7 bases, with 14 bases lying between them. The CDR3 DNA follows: TGTGCCAGCAGCTTAGACGTCGGCAGGGGACAGCCCCAGCATTTT. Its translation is CASSLDVGRGQPQHF.

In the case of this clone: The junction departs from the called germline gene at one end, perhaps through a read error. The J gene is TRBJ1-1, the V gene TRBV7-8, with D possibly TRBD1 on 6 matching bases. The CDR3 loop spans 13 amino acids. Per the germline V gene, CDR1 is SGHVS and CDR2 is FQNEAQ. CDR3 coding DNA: TGTGCCAGTAGCTTAAGGGGGGGGAGTGAAGCTTTCTTT. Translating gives CASSLRGGSEAFF.

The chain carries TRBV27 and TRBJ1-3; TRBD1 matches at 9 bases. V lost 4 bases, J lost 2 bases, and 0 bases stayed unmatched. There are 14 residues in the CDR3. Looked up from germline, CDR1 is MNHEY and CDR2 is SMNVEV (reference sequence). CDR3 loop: CASSWTGAGNTIYF. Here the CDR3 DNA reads TGTGCCAGCAGTTGGACAGGGGCTGGAAACACCATATATTTT.